This TCR beta chain originates from a study of cytomegalovirus exposure and HLA in healthy donors. Overall study: Of 350 to 400 genotyped donors, 80% to 85% grouped in the Caucasian-associated ancestry cluster.

Concerning this clone: Its specificity is unknown.

This CDR3 has 15 residues. With 4 bases removed from V and 0 bases from J, the gap between germline ends came to 11 bases. In germline, CDR1 is MDHEN, CDR2 SYDVKM. Findings and caveats of the study: The study listed approximately 170 cytomegalovirus-associated TCR beta chains. Most TCR beta V segments were productive about 87% or about 30% of the time in an earlier analysis.

It was with 60 Vbeta and 13 Jbeta primers that the PCR ran. The repertoire was sequenced with immunoSEQ multiplex PCR; TCRdb's copy has only in-frame clones and lacks some. The sample consists of about 130,000 clones, around 83% of them appearing once. Nominally healthy donors were sampled, though unrecorded immune exposures were likely. Specimen: PBMCs. The chain links TRBV28 to TRBJ2-3; D may be TRBD2 (5 bases). The sequence came from a woman in her twenties or thirties in good health and CMV-seropositive. CDR3 in amino acids: CASSSLGESTDTQYF. The CDR3 nucleotides read TGTGCCAGCAGTTCCCTCGGGGAGAGCACAGATACGCAGTATTTT.